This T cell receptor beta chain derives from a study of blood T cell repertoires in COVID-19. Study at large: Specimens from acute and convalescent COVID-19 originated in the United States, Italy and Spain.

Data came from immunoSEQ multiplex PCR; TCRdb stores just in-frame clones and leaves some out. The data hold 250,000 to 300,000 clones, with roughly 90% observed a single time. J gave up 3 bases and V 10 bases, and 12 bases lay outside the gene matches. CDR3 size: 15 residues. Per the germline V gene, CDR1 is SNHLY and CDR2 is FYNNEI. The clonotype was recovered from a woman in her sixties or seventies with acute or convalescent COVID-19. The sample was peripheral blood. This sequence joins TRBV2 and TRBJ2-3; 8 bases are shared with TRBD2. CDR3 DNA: TGTGCCACTGAAGTGGGCGGGAGGCGGACAGATACGCAGTATTTT. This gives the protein CATEVGGRRTDTQYF.